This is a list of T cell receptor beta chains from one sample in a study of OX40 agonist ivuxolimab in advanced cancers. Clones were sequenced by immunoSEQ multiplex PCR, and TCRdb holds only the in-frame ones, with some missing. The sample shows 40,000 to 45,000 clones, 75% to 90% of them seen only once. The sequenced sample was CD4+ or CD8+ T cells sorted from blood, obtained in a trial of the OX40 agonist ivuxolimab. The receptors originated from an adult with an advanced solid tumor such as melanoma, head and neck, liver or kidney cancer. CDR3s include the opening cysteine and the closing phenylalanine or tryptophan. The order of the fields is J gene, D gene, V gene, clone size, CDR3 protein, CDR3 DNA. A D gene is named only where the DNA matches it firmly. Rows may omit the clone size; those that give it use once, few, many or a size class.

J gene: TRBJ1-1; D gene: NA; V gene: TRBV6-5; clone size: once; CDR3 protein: CASRRGENTEAFF; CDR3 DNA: TGTGCCAGCAGGAGGGGGGAGAACACTGAAGCTTTCTTT
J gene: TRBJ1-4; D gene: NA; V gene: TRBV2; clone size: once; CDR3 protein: CASSSREETNEKLFF; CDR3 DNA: TGTGCCAGCAGTAGCCGGGAGGAGACTAATGAAAAACTGTTTTTT
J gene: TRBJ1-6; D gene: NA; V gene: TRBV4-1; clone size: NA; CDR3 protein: CASSLLGPSWKSSYNSPLHF; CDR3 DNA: TGCGCCAGCAGCCTTCTTGGTCCGAGCTGGAAGAGCTCCTATAATTCACCCCTCCACTTT
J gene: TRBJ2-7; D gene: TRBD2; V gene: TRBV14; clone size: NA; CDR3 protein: CASSSPRTSSGYEQYF; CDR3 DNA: TGTGCCAGCAGCTCTCCCCGGACTAGCTCCGGGTACGAGCAGTACTTC
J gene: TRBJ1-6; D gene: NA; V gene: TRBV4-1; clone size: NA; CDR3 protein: CASSPQRQYSPLHF; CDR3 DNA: TGCGCCAGCAGTCCTCAGAGGCAGTACTCACCCCTCCACTTT
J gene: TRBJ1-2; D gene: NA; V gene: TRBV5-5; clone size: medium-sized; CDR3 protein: CASSPDLNYGYTF; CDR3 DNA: TGTGCCAGCAGCCCCGACTTAAACTATGGCTACACCTTC
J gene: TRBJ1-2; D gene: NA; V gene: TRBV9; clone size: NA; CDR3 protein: CASTDPNYGYTF; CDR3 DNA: TGTGCCAGTACGGATCCCAACTATGGCTACACCTTC
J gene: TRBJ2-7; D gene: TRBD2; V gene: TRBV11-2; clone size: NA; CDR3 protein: CASSLVSGSYEQYF; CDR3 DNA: TGTGCCAGCAGCTTAGTTAGCGGGAGCTACGAGCAGTACTTC
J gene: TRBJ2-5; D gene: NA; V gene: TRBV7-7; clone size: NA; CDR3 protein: CASSPGDSQMETQYF; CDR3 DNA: TGTGCTAGCAGCCCTGGGGACTCCCAGATGGAGACCCAGTACTTC
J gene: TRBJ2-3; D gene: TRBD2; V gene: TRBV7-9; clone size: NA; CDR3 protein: CASSGLLADTDTQYF; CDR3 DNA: TGTGCCAGCAGCGGACTACTAGCGGACACAGATACGCAGTATTTT
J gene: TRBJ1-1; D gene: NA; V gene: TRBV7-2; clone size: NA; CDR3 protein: CASSVAGDTEAFF; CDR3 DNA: TGTGCCAGCAGCGTTGCCGGGGACACTGAAGCTTTCTTT
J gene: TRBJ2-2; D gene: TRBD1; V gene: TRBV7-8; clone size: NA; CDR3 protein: CASSPKTGGTGELFF; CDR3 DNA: TGTGCCAGCAGCCCCAAGACAGGGGGCACCGGGGAGCTGTTTTTT
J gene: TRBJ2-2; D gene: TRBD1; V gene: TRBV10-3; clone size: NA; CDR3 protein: CAIRTGLAGELFF; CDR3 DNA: TGTGCCATCAGGACAGGGTTGGCCGGGGAGCTGTTTTTT
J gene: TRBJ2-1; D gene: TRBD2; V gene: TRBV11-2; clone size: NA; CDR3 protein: CASSLGRASGHNEQFF; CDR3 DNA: TGTGCCAGCAGCTTAGGGCGGGCTAGCGGCCACAATGAGCAGTTCTTC
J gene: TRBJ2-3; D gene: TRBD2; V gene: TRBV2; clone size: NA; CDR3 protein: CASSDLGTSSWTDTQYF; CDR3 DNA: TGTGCCAGCAGTGACTTGGGGACTAGCAGTTGGACAGATACGCAGTATTTT